The following is a T cell receptor (beta chain) sequence with its context. With V trimmed by 4 bases and J by 3 bases, 3 bases remained unmatched. The CDR3 consists of 14 residues. CDR1 SGHRS and CDR2 YFSETQ come from the germline V gene. These data are taken from a study of blood T cell repertoires in COVID-19. About the study: The analysed material was cDNA or gDNA that came from T cells, B-cell-depleted T cells, or PBMCs.

Per the study methods: Reference gene primer amplification in the assay estimated nucleated cell counts. The assay was immunoSEQ multiplex PCR, and TCRdb's table has in-frame clones only and misses some. The V and J calls and the clone size are those of that table, but D and trimming were determined from the DNA. Of 45,000 to 50,000 clones in the sample, approximately 88% are singletons; the top ten hold approximately 8.4%. Material: peripheral blood. This sequence originates from a man aged 50-60 years with acute or convalescent COVID-19. J is TRBJ1-4 and V is TRBV5-1, with 7 bases fitting TRBD1. As DNA, the CDR3 is TGCGCCAGCAGCCTGGGGACAGCTAATGAAAAACTGTTTTTT. It yields the protein CASSLGTANEKLFF.